Each of the 10 T cell receptor beta chains below was sequenced from the same sample in a study of blood T cell repertoires in COVID-19. The data were produced by immunoSEQ multiplex PCR, yet TCRdb's version contains in-frame clones alone and is incomplete. In the table there are roughly 300,000 clones, about 90% of which are singletons. Sequencing input: PBMCs or T cells enriched from blood (not recorded which). The receptors shown here come from a woman aged 30 to 39 who had recovered from COVID-19.

The V gene is TRBV29-1, the J gene TRBJ1-1, with D maybe TRBD1 (5 bases). Germline-derived CDR1 and CDR2 are SQVTM and ANQGSEA. The V end was cut by 7 bases, the J end by 1 base, with 10 bases between. CDR3 size: 12 residues. The CDR3 DNA follows: TGCAGCGCCCTAGACAGGAACACTGAAGCTTTCTTT. Translated, it gives CSALDRNTEAFF.

The rearrangement joins TRBV15 to TRBJ1-5; a possible D gene is TRBD1 (6 bases). Trimming pared 0 bases from V and 11 bases from J, leaving 17 bases between. Germline V gene lookup returns CDR1 LNHNV and CDR2 YYDKDF (reference sequence). This CDR3 contains 15 residues. CDR3 sequence: CATSRDPGDEWSQHF. As DNA, the CDR3 is TGTGCCACCAGCAGAGATCCAGGGGATGAATGGTCCCAGCATTTT.

This chain uses TRBV2 with TRBJ1-1, with 7 nucleotides matching TRBD1. Germline-derived CDR1 and CDR2 are SNHLY and FYNNEI. The CDR3 runs to 12 residues. The J segment lost 2 bases and the V segment lost 10 bases, leaving 4 bases of the junction unmatched. CDR3 region: CATRDSNTEAFF. The CDR3 DNA follows: TGTGCCACCCGGGACAGCAACACTGAAGCTTTCTTT.

This clone is a singleton in its sample. V gene TRBV6-5 combines with J gene TRBJ1-4, with 8 positions matching TRBD1. The germline gives CDR1 MNHEY, CDR2 SVGAGI. The V segment lost 2 bases and the J segment 6 bases; nucleotides outside the gene matches: 2. The CDR3 is 14 residues long. CDR3 DNA: TGTGCCAGCAGTTACCCGGGACAGGATGAAAAACTGTTTTTT. This translates into CASSYPGQDEKLFF.

The chain carries TRBV2 and TRBJ1-4; D is uncertain. Between the trimmed V and J ends, which lost 1 base and 5 bases, there was a span of 11 bases. The CDR3 contains 15 residues. The germline V gene has CDR1 SNHLY and CDR2 FYNNEI. This chain's CDR3 is CASSEVNSPNEKLFF. The CDR3 nucleotides are TGTGCCAGCAGTGAAGTTAACAGTCCAAATGAAAAACTGTTTTTT.

This rearrangement joins TRBV7-9 to TRBJ1-3; TRBD1 matches at 9 bases. Trimming at V came to 5 bases and at J to 3 bases, leaving 8 bases not matched to a gene. This CDR3 has 16 amino acids. Germline V CDR1 and CDR2: SEHNR, FQNEAQ (reference sequence). The CDR3 is CASSKHRGRDGNTIYF. In DNA form, the CDR3 reads TGTGCCAGCAGCAAACACAGGGGGCGAGATGGAAACACCATATATTTT.

The V and J genes are TRBV28 and TRBJ2-5, with 12 positions matching TRBD2. Germline values: CDR1 MDHEN, CDR2 SYDVKM. V was pared by 2 bases and J by 6 bases, with 4 bases of the junction left unmatched. This CDR3 comprises 15 residues. The CDR3 spells CASSLASGGAKTQYF. CDR3 DNA: TGTGCCAGCAGTTTAGCTAGCGGGGGGGCGAAGACCCAGTACTTC.

This clone was counted a single time. This sequence joins TRBV28 and TRBJ1-1; 9 bases line up with TRBD1. The CDR3 runs to 14 residues. The junction had 6 bases not matched to a gene; V was cut back by 10 bases and J by 0 bases. Germline V gene lookup returns CDR1 MDHEN and CDR2 SYDVKM. DNA for the CDR3: TGTGCCACTCGACAGGGGGGCATGAACACTGAAGCTTTCTTT. It encodes CATRQGGMNTEAFF.

The chain combines TRBV28 with TRBJ2-5; TRBD2 aligns across 8 bases. V gave up 3 bases and J gave up 7 bases; unmatched junction bases: 7. Germline-derived CDR1 and CDR2 are MDHEN and SYDVKM. This CDR3 is built from 14 residues. For the CDR3, the DNA is TGTGCCAGCAGTTTTCGGGGGGGGAGCGGGACCCAGTACTTC. Translating it yields CASSFRGGSGTQYF.

CDR3 in amino acids: CASRGDRDTPANEQYF. The CDR3 coding sequence is TGTGCCAGCAGGGGGGACCGGGACACCCCCGCCAACGAGCAGTACTTC. The chain carries TRBV2 and TRBJ2-7; tentative D call: TRBD1 (6 bases). Germline lookup yields CDR1 SNHLY and CDR2 FYNNEI. The CDR3 contains 16 residues. Trimming left V 6 bases short and J 5 bases short, with 23 bases between.